This is a list of T cell receptor beta chains from one sample in a study of blood T cell repertoires in COVID-19. The protocol was immunoSEQ multiplex PCR, while the TCRdb copy is restricted to in-frame clones and leaves out a portion. The table records roughly 40,000 clones, about 86% of them present only once. The sample comprised peripheral blood. The receptors shown here come from a man aged 45-65 years in a cohort sampled during active COVID-19. The CDR3 runs from the conserved cysteine through the conserved F or W. D genes are given only for firm matches. Not all rows give a size; the values are once, few, many and, for expanded clones, a class.

size	length	V	J	D	DNA	CDR3
once	15	TRBV5-1	TRBJ2-1	TRBD1	TGCGCCAGCAGCGAGGACAGGGCTTCCTACAATGAGCAGTTCTTC	CASSEDRASYNEQFF
.	15	TRBV11-3	TRBJ2-3	TRBD1	TGTGCCAGCAGCTTTGGACAGGTCAACACAGATACGCAGTATTTT	CASSFGQVNTDTQYF
.	14	TRBV7-2	TRBJ2-7	.	TGTGCCAGCAGCCCTAGAGGGCAGCCCTACGAGCAGTACTTC	CASSPRGQPYEQYF
.	20	TRBV4-3	TRBJ2-2	TRBD2	TGCGCCAGCAGCCCAGGGCCCTCATGGACTAGCGGGGCCAACACCGGGGAGCTGTTTTTT	CASSPGPSWTSGANTGELFF
.	15	TRBV5-1	TRBJ1-1	.	TGCGCCAGCAGCTTGATTTCGGGTTTTGAAACTGAAGCTTTCTTT	CASSLISGFETEAFF
.	17	TRBV19	TRBJ1-5	TRBD1	TGTGCCAGTAGTATGAGGGCAACAGGGGGAGTCACTCAGCCCCAGCATTTT	CASSMRATGGVTQPQHF
few	15	TRBV12-5	TRBJ1-1	.	TGTGCTAGTGCTCCACCCGGGGGTCGGAACACTGAAGCTTTCTTT	CASAPPGGRNTEAFF
.	16	TRBV3-1/TRBV3-2	TRBJ2-7	TRBD2	TGTGCCAGCAGCCAAGGGTCTCAGCGGGGGGGCCGGGAGCAGTACTTC	CASSQGSQRGGREQYF
few	13	TRBV4-1	TRBJ1-2	TRBD1	TGCGCCAGCAGCCCCGACAGGGGTAAAGGCTACACCTTC	CASSPDRGKGYTF
once	17	TRBV7-7	TRBJ2-5	TRBD2	TGTGCTAGCAGCTTAGGACTAGCGGGGGGTAGCCAAGAGACCCAGTACTTC	CASSLGLAGGSQETQYF
.	15	TRBV4-3	TRBJ2-7	TRBD1	TGCGCCAGCAGCCAGGGACCCGGGACAGTCTACGAGCAGTACTTC	CASSQGPGTVYEQYF
.	14	TRBV9	TRBJ2-3	TRBD2	TGTGCCAGCAAAGCGGGGGATTACGAAGATACGCAGTATTTT	CASKAGDYEDTQYF
.	16	TRBV7-9	TRBJ1-2	.	TGTGCCAGCAACATACCAGAGACAGGTTCTAACTATGGCTACACCTTC	CASNIPETGSNYGYTF
few	12	TRBV27	TRBJ2-3	.	TGTGCCAGCAGCCCTAGCACAGATACGCAGTATTTT	CASSPSTDTQYF
once	15	TRBV13	TRBJ2-1	TRBD2	TGTGCCAGCAGCTCGGGACTAGCGGGGGGGCGACCCGAGTTCTTC	CASSSGLAGGRPEFF
.	13	TRBV6-5	TRBJ2-1	.	TGTGCCAGCAGTTACGGTTCAATGGGCGAGCAGTTCTTC	CASSYGSMGEQFF
.	14	TRBV7-8	TRBJ1-3	.	TGTGCCAGCAGCTTAGCAGGGGAAGGAAACACCATATATTTT	CASSLAGEGNTIYF
.	14	TRBV2	TRBJ2-3	.	TGTGCCAGCAGTGAAGCCAGCGTTCGGGATACGCAGTATTTT	CASSEASVRDTQYF
.	16	TRBV27	TRBJ2-1	.	TGTGCCAGCAGTTTATGGGCAGACGTATCCTACAATGAGCAGTTCTTC	CASSLWADVSYNEQFF
.	18	TRBV6-2/TRBV6-3	TRBJ2-3	TRBD2	TGTGCCAGCAGTTACGCCGGACTAGCGGGGGGGCCTACAGATACGCAGTATTTT	CASSYAGLAGGPTDTQYF
.	15	TRBV27	TRBJ1-5	.	TGTGCCAGCAGTTACAGGGCAGATAGCAATCAGCCCCAGCATTTT	CASSYRADSNQPQHF
.	16	TRBV5-1	TRBJ2-1	TRBD2	TGCGCCAGCAGCTTGGACCACTTCGGGGGGTACAATGAGCAGTTCTTC	CASSLDHFGGYNEQFF
.	16	TRBV13	TRBJ2-1	.	TGTGCCAGCACCCAATTAGCCGAACCCTCCTACAATGAGCAGTTCTTC	CASTQLAEPSYNEQFF
.	14	TRBV7-3	TRBJ2-1	.	TGTGCCAGCAGCTTAGTATCAGGGTTCGATGAGCAGTTCTTC	CASSLVSGFDEQFF
.	13	TRBV6-6	TRBJ1-5	.	TGTGCCAGCAGACCCCAACTAAGTCAGCCCCAGCATTTT	CASRPQLSQPQHF
.	11	TRBV24-1	TRBJ1-3	.	TGTGCCACCAGTTACGGGAAGTCCATATATTTT	CATSYGKSIYF
once	14	TRBV7-6	TRBJ2-1	.	TGTGCCAGCAGCTTAGCCTACGTGCCCGATGAGCAGTTCTTC	CASSLAYVPDEQFF
.	19	TRBV24-1	TRBJ2-2	TRBD2	TGTGCCACCAGTGATCGGTCTAGCGGGAGGGCCGGTACCACCGGGGAGCTGTTTTTT	CATSDRSSGRAGTTGELFF
once	17	TRBV30	TRBJ1-5	.	TGTGCCTGGAGTCGGGGGGAATTAGTTGGGAGCAATCAGCCCCAGCATTTT	CAWSRGELVGSNQPQHF
few	14	TRBV27	TRBJ1-6	TRBD1	TGTGCCAGCAGTAAGACAGGGGGATATTCACCCCTCCACTTT	CASSKTGGYSPLHF
once	13	TRBV29-1	TRBJ1-2	.	TGCAGCGTTTTCGCCGGGGGTAACTATGGCTACACCTTC	CSVFAGGNYGYTF
.	12	TRBV11-2	TRBJ2-1	.	TGTGCCAGCACCCCACCATCGGATGAGCAGTTCTTC	CASTPPSDEQFF
.	15	TRBV3-1/TRBV3-2	TRBJ2-7	.	TGTGCCACCCAAACGGCAGGGGTATTTTCCTACGAGCAGTACTTC	CATQTAGVFSYEQYF
.	13	TRBV6-5	TRBJ1-2	.	TGTGCCAGCAGTTACTCTGCGAACTATGGCTACACCTTC	CASSYSANYGYTF
few	15	TRBV7-6	TRBJ1-1	.	TGTGCCAGCAGCTTAGCTCAGGGAGGGAACACTGAAGCTTTCTTT	CASSLAQGGNTEAFF
.	15	TRBV24-1	TRBJ2-7	TRBD1	TGTGCCACCAGTGAGCGGACAGGGGGCACCTACGAGCAGTACTTC	CATSERTGGTYEQYF
.	19	TRBV7-8	TRBJ2-1	.	TGTGCCAGCAGCTTAGAACTCCCATCGGGACTCTCGTCCTACAATGAGCAGTTCTTC	CASSLELPSGLSSYNEQFF
.	16	TRBV18	TRBJ2-2	.	TGTGCCAGCTCACCATGGAGAGAGGCGAACACCGGGGAGCTGTTTTTT	CASSPWREANTGELFF
.	17	TRBV3-1/TRBV3-2	TRBJ2-1	.	TGTGCCAGCAGCCAAGATGAAGCGGCTAGCTCCTACAATGAGCAGTTCTTC	CASSQDEAASSYNEQFF
.	15	TRBV7-8	TRBJ1-5	TRBD1	TGTGCCAGCAGCCAACAGGGGCCTAGCAATCAGCCCCAGCATTTT	CASSQQGPSNQPQHF
.	17	TRBV9	TRBJ2-3	TRBD2	TGTGCCAGCAGCGTACCTAGCGGGGGGGGGAGCACAGATACGCAGTATTTT	CASSVPSGGGSTDTQYF